The 16 T cell receptor beta chains below all came from one sample that was sequenced in a study of cytomegalovirus exposure and HLA in healthy donors. Primers for the PCR totalled 60 Vbeta and 13 Jbeta. The data were produced by immunoSEQ multiplex PCR, yet TCRdb's version contains in-frame clones alone and is incomplete. This table holds 90,000 to 150,000 clones. The sequenced material came from PBMCs. All receptors derive from a man aged 18-30 years in good health and CMV-seronegative.

This chain connects TRBV6-1 to TRBJ1-1, with a possible D match to TRBD1 (6 bases). CDR1 is MNHNS, CDR2 SASEGT, per germline. The CDR3 is 15 amino acids. The V gene lost 8 bases and the J gene lost 5 bases, with 21 bases spanning the gap. Here the CDR3 reads CASGEYGGGRTEAFF. The CDR3 nucleotides are TGTGCCAGCGGCGAATATGGGGGCGGTCGGACTGAAGCTTTCTTT.

This chain links TRBV18 with TRBJ2-6; 7 bases are shared with TRBD1. J was trimmed by 0 bases and V by 7 bases; bases with no gene match: 15. The CDR3 contains 19 residues. Per germline, CDR1 KGHSH and CDR2 LQKENI. The DNA of the CDR3 is TGTGCCAGCTTGGGACAGCACATTACACTGAGCTCTGGGGCCAACGTCCTGACTTTC. Protein product: CASLGQHITLSSGANVLTF.

The chain links TRBV27 to TRBJ1-2; TRBD1 matches at 8 bases. CDR1 and CDR2 from the germline V gene are MNHEY and SMNVEV (reference sequence). V was pared by 5 bases and J by 5 bases, with 7 bases of the junction left unmatched. This CDR3 is 14 amino acids long. CDR3 residues: CASSSGQGIYGYTF. The CDR3 DNA is TGTGCCAGCAGTAGTGGACAGGGAATTTATGGCTACACCTTC.

The chain combines TRBV5-1 with TRBJ1-4; D gene ambiguous. This CDR3 region has 14 residues. CDR1 is SGHRS and CDR2 is YFSETQ in the germline V gene. V lost 0 bases to trimming and J lost 7 bases, with 10 bases between them. The CDR3 DNA reads as TGCGCCAGCAGCTTGGCCGAGAGCGGTGAAAAACTGTTTTTT. This sequence encodes CASSLAESGEKLFF.

The chain carries TRBV6-5 and TRBJ1-6, with 7 bases identical to TRBD1. The germline V gene encodes CDR1 MNHEY and CDR2 SVGAGI. Trimming cost V 5 bases and J 6 bases; bases outside gene matches: 4. The CDR3 loop spans 14 amino acids. In nucleotides, the CDR3 is TGTGCCAGCAGTACGACAGGGATTAATTCACCCCTCCACTTT. Translated: CASSTTGINSPLHF.

The rearrangement joins TRBV5-1 to TRBJ1-1, with a tentative D call TRBD1 (6 bases). This CDR3 is 15 amino acids long. Germline V gene lookup returns CDR1 SGHRS and CDR2 YFSETQ. Trimming removed 5 bases at V and 5 bases at J, with 19 bases between. Here the CDR3 reads CASRTTGTSRTEAFF. The DNA for the CDR3 is TGCGCCAGCAGAACGACCGGGACATCGAGAACTGAAGCTTTCTTT. The whole variable domain, remainder taken from reference TRBV5-1 and TRBJ1-1, is KAGVTQTPRYLIKTRGQQVTLSCSPISGHRSVSWYQQTPGQGLQFLFEYFSETQRNKGNFPGRFSGRQFSNSRSEMNVSTLELGDSALYLCASRTTGTSRTEAFFGQGTRLTVV.

The rearrangement uses TRBV4-1 and TRBJ2-5; 8 nucleotides agree with TRBD2. This CDR3 spans 18 amino acids. V lost 0 bases, J lost 4 bases, and 13 bases stayed unmatched. Germline CDR1 MGHRA, CDR2 YSYEKL. The CDR3 DNA reads as TGCGCCAGCAGCCAAGATCAGGAGAGAGCGGGAGTTAGAGAGACCCAGTACTTC. Encoded protein: CASSQDQERAGVRETQYF.

The chain couples TRBV27 to TRBJ1-5, with D uncertain. CDR3 length equals 13 residues. Germline lookup yields CDR1 MNHEY and CDR2 SMNVEV (reference sequence). V was pared by 3 bases and J by 1 base, with 4 bases between. The DNA of the CDR3 is TGTGCCAGCAGTTTGTCGAGCAATCAGCCCCAGCATTTT. Encoded protein: CASSLSSNQPQHF.

The J gene is TRBJ2-1, the V gene TRBV28; a weak D match, TRBD2 (6 bases). The ends were cut back, 6 bases at V and 4 bases at J, with 19 bases in the middle. CDR3 length: 16 residues. The germline CDR1 and CDR2 sequences are MDHEN and SYDVKM. CDR3 loop: CASRAALAPGYNEQFF. The CDR3 DNA sequence: TGTGCCAGCAGAGCCGCCCTAGCGCCCGGGTACAATGAGCAGTTCTTC.

The chain has TRBV5-8 and TRBJ1-5; TRBD1 is a possible D gene (6 bases). Trimming took off 0 bases at V and 4 bases at J, with 11 bases between the two ends. The CDR3 is 15 residues long. Germline values: CDR1 SGHTS, CDR2 YDEGEE. As DNA, the CDR3 is TGTGCCAGCAGCTTGGGGTGGACAGATAATCAGCCCCAGCATTTT. It is translated as CASSLGWTDNQPQHF.

The rearrangement joins TRBV9 to TRBJ2-3, with D maybe TRBD2 (6 bases). Trimming cost V 4 bases and J 0 bases, with 15 bases left between them. The CDR3 is 16 residues long. Germline CDR1 and CDR2: SGDLS and YYNGEE. The DNA of the CDR3 is TGTGCCAGCAGCACCTCTAGCGAACTTAGCACAGATACGCAGTATTTT. Residues: CASSTSSELSTDTQYF.

The V gene is TRBV27, the J gene TRBJ2-3; 7 bases match TRBD2. This CDR3 has 12 residues. The germline gives CDR1 MNHEY, CDR2 SMNVEV (reference sequence). The V gene end was trimmed by 7 bases and the J gene end by 9 bases; junction bases not matched to a gene: 7. The CDR3 is CASIGSGRTQYF. Here the CDR3 DNA reads TGTGCCAGCATAGGATCCGGGAGGACGCAGTATTTT.

The chain has TRBV7-6 and TRBJ2-2; TRBD2 matches at 9 bases. Germline V gene sequence: CDR1 SGHVS, CDR2 FNYEAQ. The CDR3 spans 15 residues. Germline trimming cut 1 base from V and 6 bases from J; bases unmatched to any gene: 3. CDR3 sequence: CASSLVAGVPGELFF. In nucleotides, the CDR3 is TGTGCCAGCAGCTTAGTAGCGGGAGTACCCGGGGAGCTGTTTTTT.

This chain uses TRBV19 with TRBJ1-5, with 7 bases lining up with TRBD1. Germline V gene lookup returns CDR1 LNHDA and CDR2 SQIVND (reference sequence). Trimming at V came to 7 bases and at J to 2 bases, leaving 5 bases not matched to a gene. The CDR3 sequence is 14 residues long. The CDR3 bases are TGTGCCAGTAAACCCACAGGGGGCAATCAGCCCCAGCATTTT. Amino acid sequence: CASKPTGGNQPQHF.

The chain couples TRBV15 to TRBJ2-2, with a tentative D call TRBD2 (7 bases). The CDR3 has 16 amino acids. Per germline, CDR1 LNHNV and CDR2 YYDKDF (reference sequence). Trimming took off 7 bases at V and 2 bases at J, with 17 bases between the two ends. CDR3 loop: CATIRRGGPNTGELFF. Here the CDR3 DNA reads TGTGCCACCATCCGAAGGGGGGGCCCTAACACCGGGGAGCTGTTTTTT.

The rearrangement joins TRBV27 to TRBJ1-6; 10 nucleotides agree with TRBD1. J was trimmed by 7 bases and V by 3 bases; bases with no gene match: 0. Germline lookup yields CDR1 MNHEY and CDR2 SMNVEV (reference sequence). The CDR3 is 14 residues long. In DNA, the CDR3 is TGTGCCAGCAGTTTGGGACAGGGGAATTCACCCCTCCACTTT. Its protein is CASSLGQGNSPLHF.